This T cell receptor beta chain was identified in a study of T cell clonotyping in hematopoietic cell transplantation. Notes on the study in general: Few recipient clonotypes overlapped donors; over 95% were de novo at given depth.

A word on this clone: The antigen remains undetermined.

The CDR3 contains 15 residues. Germline V gene data show CDR1 as SGHAT and CDR2 as FQNNGV. Trimming took 2 bases from V and 4 from J; bases not matched to a gene: 6. The data were produced by immunoSEQ multiplex PCR, yet TCRdb's version contains in-frame clones alone and is incomplete. Among over 10,000 clones listed, roughly nine tenths were seen once. Sequenced material: peripheral blood mononuclear cells. The chain uses TRBV11-2 and TRBJ2-7, with 9 positions matching TRBD1. The TCR comes from a human donor who either received an allogeneic hematopoietic cell transplant for a myeloid malignancy or was a related donor (not recorded which). Some clones in this sample may be carry-over from other donors' samples. The DNA of the CDR3 is TGTGCCAGCAGCTTAACCCGGGACAGGGATTACGAGCAGTACTTC. Residues: CASSLTRDRDYEQYF.